This T cell receptor beta chain was captured by sequencing in a study of T cell changes during pregnancy in multiple sclerosis. This CDR3 contains 14 residues. The junction had 6 bases not matched to a gene; V was cut back by 8 bases and J by 4 bases. The germline CDR1 and CDR2 sequences are PRHDT and FYEKMQ (reference sequence). Sequencing was performed with immunoSEQ multiplex PCR; in TCRdb, only in-frame clones are kept and a portion is missing. The sample holds over 10,000 clones, 70% to 90% seen once. The sample was CD8+ T cells from peripheral blood mononuclear cells, taken in the second trimester of pregnancy. The receptor's source is a female donor in good health, enrolled as a control in a pregnancy study. V and J are TRBV13 and TRBJ2-3; 10 bases map to TRBD2. CDR3 region: CASGKRGGPDTQYF. The CDR3 DNA reads TGTGCCAGCGGTAAGCGGGGGGGCCCAGATACGCAGTATTTT.